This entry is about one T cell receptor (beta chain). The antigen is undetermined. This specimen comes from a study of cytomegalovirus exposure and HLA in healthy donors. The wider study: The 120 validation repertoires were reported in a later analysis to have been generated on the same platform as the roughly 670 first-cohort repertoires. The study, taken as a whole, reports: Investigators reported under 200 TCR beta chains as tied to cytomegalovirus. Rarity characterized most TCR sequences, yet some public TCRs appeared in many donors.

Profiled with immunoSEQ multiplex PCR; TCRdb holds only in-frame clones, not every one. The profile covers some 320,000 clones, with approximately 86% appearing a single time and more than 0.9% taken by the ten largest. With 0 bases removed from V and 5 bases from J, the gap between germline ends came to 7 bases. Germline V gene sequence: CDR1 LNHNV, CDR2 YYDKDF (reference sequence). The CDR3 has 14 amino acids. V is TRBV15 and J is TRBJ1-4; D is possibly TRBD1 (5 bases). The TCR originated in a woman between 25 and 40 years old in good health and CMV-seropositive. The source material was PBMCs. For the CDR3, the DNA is TGTGCCACCAGCAGAGACACAGGAAATGAAAAACTGTTTTTT. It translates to CATSRDTGNEKLFF. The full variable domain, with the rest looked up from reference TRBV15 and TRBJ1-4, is DAMVIQNPRYQVTQFGKPVTLSCSQTLNHNVMYWYQQKSSQAPKLLFHYYDKDFNNEADTPDNFQSRRPNTSFCFLDIRSPGLGDTAMYLCATSRDTGNEKLFFGSGTQLSVL.